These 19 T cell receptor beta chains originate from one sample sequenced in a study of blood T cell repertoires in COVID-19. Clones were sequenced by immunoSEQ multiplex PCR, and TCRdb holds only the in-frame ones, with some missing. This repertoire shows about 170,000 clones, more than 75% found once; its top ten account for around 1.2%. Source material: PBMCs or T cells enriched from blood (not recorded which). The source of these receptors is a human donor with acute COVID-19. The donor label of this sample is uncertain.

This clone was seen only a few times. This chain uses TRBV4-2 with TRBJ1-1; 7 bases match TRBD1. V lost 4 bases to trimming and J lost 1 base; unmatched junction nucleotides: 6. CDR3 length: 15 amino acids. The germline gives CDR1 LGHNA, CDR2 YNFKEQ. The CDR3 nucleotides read TGTGCCAGCAGCCCCCAGGGGGGTGAGAACACTGAAGCTTTCTTT. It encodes CASSPQGGENTEAFF.

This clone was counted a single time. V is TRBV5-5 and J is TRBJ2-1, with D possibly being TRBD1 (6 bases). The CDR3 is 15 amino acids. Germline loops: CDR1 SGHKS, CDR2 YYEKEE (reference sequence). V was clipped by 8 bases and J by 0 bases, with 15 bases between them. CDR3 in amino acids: CASLLTGSSYNEQFF. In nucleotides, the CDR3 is TGTGCCAGTCTCCTGACAGGCTCCTCCTACAATGAGCAGTTCTTC. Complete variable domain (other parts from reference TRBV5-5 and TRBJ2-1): DAGVTQSPTHLIKTRGQQVTLRCSPISGHKSVSWYQQVLGQGPQFIFQYYEKEERGRGNFPDRFSARQFPNYSSELNVNALLLGDSALYLCASLLTGSSYNEQFFGPGTRLTVL.

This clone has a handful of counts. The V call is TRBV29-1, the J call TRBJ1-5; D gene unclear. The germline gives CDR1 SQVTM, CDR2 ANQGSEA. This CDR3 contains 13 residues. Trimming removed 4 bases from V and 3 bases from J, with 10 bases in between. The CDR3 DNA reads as TGCAGCGTTGGAGGGCTCCCCAATCAGCCCCAGCATTTT. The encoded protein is CSVGGLPNQPQHF. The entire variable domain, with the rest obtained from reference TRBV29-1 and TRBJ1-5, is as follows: SAVISQKPSRDICQRGTSLTIQCQVDSQVTMMFWYRQQPGQSLTLIATANQGSEATYESGFVIDKFPISRPNLTFSTLTVSNMSPEDSSIYLCSVGGLPNQPQHFGDGTRLSIL.

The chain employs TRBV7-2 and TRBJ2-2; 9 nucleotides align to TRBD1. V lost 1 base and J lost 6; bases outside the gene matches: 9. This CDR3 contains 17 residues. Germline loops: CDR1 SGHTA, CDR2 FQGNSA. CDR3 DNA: TGTGCCAGCAGCTTAGGTGGGGGGGGACAGGGTCCCGGGGAGCTGTTTTTT. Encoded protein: CASSLGGGGQGPGELFF. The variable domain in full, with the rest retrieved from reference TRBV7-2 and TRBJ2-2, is GAGVSQSPSNKVTEKGKDVELRCDPISGHTALYWYRQSLGQGLEFLIYFQGNSAPDKSGLPSDRFSAERTGGSVSTLTIQRTQQEDSAVYLCASSLGGGGQGPGELFFGEGSRLTVL.

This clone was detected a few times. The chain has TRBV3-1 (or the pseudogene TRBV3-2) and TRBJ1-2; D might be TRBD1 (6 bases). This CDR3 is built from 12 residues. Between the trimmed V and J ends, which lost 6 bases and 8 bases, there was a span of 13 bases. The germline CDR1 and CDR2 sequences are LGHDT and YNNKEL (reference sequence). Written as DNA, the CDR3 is TGTGCCAGCAGTACAGGGTTGCGGGGCTACACCTTC. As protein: CASSTGLRGYTF.

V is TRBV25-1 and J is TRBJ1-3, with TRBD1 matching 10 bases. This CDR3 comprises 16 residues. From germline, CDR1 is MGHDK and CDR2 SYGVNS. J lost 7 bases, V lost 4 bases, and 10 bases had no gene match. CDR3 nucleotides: TGTGCCAGCAGTGGAAAGGACAGGGGGTATTGGAACACCATATATTTT. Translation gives CASSGKDRGYWNTIYF.

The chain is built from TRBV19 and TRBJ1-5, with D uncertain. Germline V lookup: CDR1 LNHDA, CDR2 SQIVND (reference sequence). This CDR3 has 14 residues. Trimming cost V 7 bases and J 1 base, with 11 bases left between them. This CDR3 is CASTEGLSNQPQHF. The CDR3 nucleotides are TGTGCCAGTACAGAGGGATTAAGCAATCAGCCCCAGCATTTT. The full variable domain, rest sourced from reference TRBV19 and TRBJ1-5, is DGGITQSPKYLFRKEGQNVTLSCEQNLNHDAMYWYRQDPGQGLRLIYYSQIVNDFQKGDIAEGYSVSREKKESFPLTVTSAQKNPTAFYLCASTEGLSNQPQHFGDGTRLSIL.

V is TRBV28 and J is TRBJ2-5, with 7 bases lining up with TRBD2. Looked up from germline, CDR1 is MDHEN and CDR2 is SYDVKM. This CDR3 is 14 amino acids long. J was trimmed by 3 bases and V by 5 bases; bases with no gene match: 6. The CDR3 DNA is TGTGCCAGCAGTCTAGCGGCCATTGAAGAGACCCAGTACTTC. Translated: CASSLAAIEETQYF.

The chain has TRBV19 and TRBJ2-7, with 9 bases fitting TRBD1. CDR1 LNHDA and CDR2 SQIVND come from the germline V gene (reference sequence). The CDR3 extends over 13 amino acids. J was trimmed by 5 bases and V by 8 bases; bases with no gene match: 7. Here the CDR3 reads CASRNRGQNEQYF. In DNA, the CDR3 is TGTGCCAGTCGGAACAGGGGGCAGAACGAGCAGTACTTC.

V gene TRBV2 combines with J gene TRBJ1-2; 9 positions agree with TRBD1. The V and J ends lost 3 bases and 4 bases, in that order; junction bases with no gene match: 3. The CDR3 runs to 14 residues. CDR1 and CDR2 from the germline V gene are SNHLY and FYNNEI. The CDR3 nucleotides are TGTGCCAGCAGTGACCCGGACAGGGGCTATGGCTACACCTTC. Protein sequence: CASSDPDRGYGYTF.

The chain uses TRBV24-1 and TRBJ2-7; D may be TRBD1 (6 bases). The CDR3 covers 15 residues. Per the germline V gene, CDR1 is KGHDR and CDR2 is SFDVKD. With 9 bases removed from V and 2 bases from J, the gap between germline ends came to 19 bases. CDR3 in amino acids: CATPYPGHRAYEQYF. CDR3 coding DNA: TGTGCCACCCCTTACCCGGGACACCGAGCCTACGAGCAGTACTTC.

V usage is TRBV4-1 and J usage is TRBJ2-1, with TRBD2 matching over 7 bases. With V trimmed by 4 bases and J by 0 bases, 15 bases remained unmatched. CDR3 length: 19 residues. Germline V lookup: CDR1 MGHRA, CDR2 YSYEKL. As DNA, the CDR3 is TGCGCCAGCAGCCCCGGGATCCTCGAGGGCGGGAGCTCCTACAATGAGCAGTTCTTC. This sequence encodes CASSPGILEGGSSYNEQFF.

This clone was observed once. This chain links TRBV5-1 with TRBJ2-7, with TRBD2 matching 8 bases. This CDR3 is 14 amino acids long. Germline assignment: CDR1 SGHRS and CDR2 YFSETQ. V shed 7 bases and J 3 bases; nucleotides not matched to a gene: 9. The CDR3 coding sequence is TGCGCCAGCTCGGGGGGGCCCGATGTCTACGAGCAGTACTTC. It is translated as CASSGGPDVYEQYF.

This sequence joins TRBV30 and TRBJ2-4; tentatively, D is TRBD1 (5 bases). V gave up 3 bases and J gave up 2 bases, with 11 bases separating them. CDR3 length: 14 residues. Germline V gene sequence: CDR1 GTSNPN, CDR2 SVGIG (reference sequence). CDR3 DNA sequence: TGTGCCTGGAGCCAGGGCCGTACCAAAAACATTCAGTACTTC. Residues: CAWSQGRTKNIQYF.

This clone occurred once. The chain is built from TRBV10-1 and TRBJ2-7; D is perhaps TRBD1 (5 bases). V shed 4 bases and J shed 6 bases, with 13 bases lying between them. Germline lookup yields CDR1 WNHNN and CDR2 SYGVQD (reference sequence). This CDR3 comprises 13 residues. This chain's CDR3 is CASSGVDTPEQYF. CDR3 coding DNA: TGCGCCAGCAGTGGGGTGGACACCCCCGAGCAGTACTTC.

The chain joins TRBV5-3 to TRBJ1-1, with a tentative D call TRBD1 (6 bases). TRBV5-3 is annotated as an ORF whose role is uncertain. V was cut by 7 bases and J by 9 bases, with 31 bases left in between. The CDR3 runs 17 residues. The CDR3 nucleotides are TGTGCCAGAGGCCCCCGGGGGCCCAACGCCGGGGGGCTCAAAGCTTTCTTT. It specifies CARGPRGPNAGGLKAFF.

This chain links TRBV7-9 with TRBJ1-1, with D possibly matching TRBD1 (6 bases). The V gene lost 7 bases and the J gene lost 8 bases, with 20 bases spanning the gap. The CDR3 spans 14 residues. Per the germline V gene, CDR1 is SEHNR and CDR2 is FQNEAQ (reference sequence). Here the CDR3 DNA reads TGTGCCAGCATCAACACCCTGGGGGCCCCGGAAGCTTTCTTT. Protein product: CASINTLGAPEAFF.

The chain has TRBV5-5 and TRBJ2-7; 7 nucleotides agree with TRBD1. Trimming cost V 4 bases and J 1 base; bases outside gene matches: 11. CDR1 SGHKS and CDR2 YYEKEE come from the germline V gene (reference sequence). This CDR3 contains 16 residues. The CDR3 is CASSTKRQGVSYEQYF. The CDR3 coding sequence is TGTGCCAGCAGCACAAAACGACAGGGAGTTTCCTACGAGCAGTACTTC. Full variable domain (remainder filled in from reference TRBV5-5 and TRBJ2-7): DAGVTQSPTHLIKTRGQQVTLRCSPISGHKSVSWYQQVLGQGPQFIFQYYEKEERGRGNFPDRFSARQFPNYSSELNVNALLLGDSALYLCASSTKRQGVSYEQYFGPGTRLTVT.

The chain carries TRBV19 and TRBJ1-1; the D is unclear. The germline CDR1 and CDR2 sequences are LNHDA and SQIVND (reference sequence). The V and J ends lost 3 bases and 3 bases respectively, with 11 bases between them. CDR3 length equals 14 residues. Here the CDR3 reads CASSILLSDTEAFF. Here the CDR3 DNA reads TGTGCCAGTAGTATCCTCCTCTCGGACACTGAAGCTTTCTTT.